The T cell receptor (beta chain) described here comes from a study of memory CD4+ T cells and cytomegalovirus serostatus. Study-wide results and caveats: Suggested: most of the CMV-linked TCR signature lies in CD4+ memory cells.

Single viable CD3+CD4+CD8-CD45RO+ cells were sorted as the memory CD4+ T cells. Comments on this clone: Its antigen is as yet unknown.

Method: immunoSEQ multiplex PCR; TCRdb's copy keeps in-frame clones and lacks some. The repertoire has 58,000 or so clones, 70% to 85% of them found once; the top ten carry around 2.5%. This CDR3 is 16 amino acids long. Deletions cut 0 bases from V and 4 bases from J, with 15 bases between. CDR1 and CDR2 (germline): MNHEY, SVGAGI. This clonotype originated in an adult in good health and CMV-seropositive. V gene TRBV6-5 combines with J gene TRBJ1-1, with a tentative D call TRBD1 (5 bases). Source material: memory CD4+ T cells from blood. DNA for the CDR3: TGTGCCAGCAGTTACTCCAGGGCCCGCGCAGGCACTGAAGCTTTCTTT. Translation: CASSYSRARAGTEAFF.